This record concerns one T cell receptor beta chain sequence. This receptor's antigen is unknown. One base away there is no much larger clone; base qualities are not given. The collaborating institutions used their own protocols to collect whole blood in K2EDTA tubes. For TCRbeta analysis, collaborators shipped samples as frozen whole blood, isolated PBMCs, or DNA extracted from either of those sample types. From the germline V gene (reference sequence), CDR1 is MNHEY and CDR2 is SMNVEV. The germline V end is reduced by 3 bases and the J end by 8 bases; junction bases left unmatched: 6. The CDR3 goes from the cysteine to the phenylalanine over 14 residues. Only the CDR3 DNA is retained, 42 bases long and in frame from the first base. These data belong to a study of blood T cell repertoires in COVID-19 (dated by TCRdb to 2018 to 2020). Broadly, across the study: Samples from collaborators originated in the United States, Italy and Spain and spanned both the acute and convalescent phases of COVID-19. The material from the prospective study consisted of cDNA or gDNA derived from T cells, B-cell-depleted T cells, or PBMCs. A de-identified subject ID, COVID-19 status, age in years and sex were almost always included in the sample metadata. Where HLA class I and class II types were available, the types were taken from metadata supplied by the sample provider, not from assay-based typing. Samples were obtained from the ongoing ImmuneRACE study (first 160 participants) and from over a thousand subjects provided by 6 global collaborators. Subjects who had been exposed to COVID-19, were actively infected with it, or had recovered from it provided the deeply sampled blood TCRbeta repertoires that made up the dataset. The repertoires were released in a freely available public database meant as a resource for research on the immune response to SARS-CoV-2.

The immunoSEQ Assay, a bias-controlled multiplex PCR, was used to amplify TCRbeta CDR3 regions from genomic DNA. On the authors' methods: The number of nucleated cells in each sample was estimated by amplification of reference gene primers within the assay. Sequence reads were collapsed and filtered to measure the absolute abundance of every unique TCRbeta CDR3 rearrangement. For each sample, productive Simpson clonality was calculated as the square root of Simpson's diversity index over productive rearrangements. Held by TCRdb, this immuneACCESS table contains in-frame sequences only and omits some clones. Under half of the omission traces to an unresolved V gene where checked; the cause of the rest is unknown. V, J and clone size reflect that table, while D and trimming were determined from the DNA. A total of 340,000 or so clones appear in this sample, around four fifths of them only once. The ten largest clones add up to approximately 3% of the sample.

What the study reported, not specific to this receptor: How much clinical and demographic metadata was included differed by source and by participant, and the metadata was provided uncurated.

The V gene is TRBV27 and the J gene is TRBJ2-1; the central 8 bases match TRBD2. This sequence was found in a man aged 25 to 40 with active or convalescent COVID-19. The material sequenced was peripheral blood. The nucleotides read TGTGCCAGCAGTTTGCTAGCGGGCGGGGATGAGCAGTTCTTC. Its protein reads: CASSLLAGGDEQFF.